This T cell receptor (beta chain) was documented in a study of T-cell reconstitution after alpha-beta-depleted transplantation in children. Broader study findings: About two months after transplant, alpha-beta T cells reportedly came from several hundred expanded graft clones.

On this clonotype itself: Its specificity is unknown.

CDR3 size: 14 residues. Germline V gene sequence: CDR1 MDHEN, CDR2 SYDVKM. V was clipped by 5 bases and J by 7 bases; unmatched bases: 8. TCRbeta library preparation incorporated unique molecular identifiers. One entry per CDR3 protein, called by TCRdb with MiXCR from the PCR reads. This table holds some 300,000 distinct CDR3 sequences, around 9.1% found once. The source is a boy less than two years old with acute myeloid leukemia, due to receive a stem cell transplant. The sample was PBMCs, taken before TCRalphabeta/CD19-depleted stem cell transplant. This chain links TRBV28 with TRBJ2-7; 10 bases line up with TRBD1. In DNA form, the CDR3 reads TGTGCCAGCAGTACGACAGGGGGCCTCCTAGAGCAGTACTTC. The encoded protein is CASSTTGGLLEQYF.